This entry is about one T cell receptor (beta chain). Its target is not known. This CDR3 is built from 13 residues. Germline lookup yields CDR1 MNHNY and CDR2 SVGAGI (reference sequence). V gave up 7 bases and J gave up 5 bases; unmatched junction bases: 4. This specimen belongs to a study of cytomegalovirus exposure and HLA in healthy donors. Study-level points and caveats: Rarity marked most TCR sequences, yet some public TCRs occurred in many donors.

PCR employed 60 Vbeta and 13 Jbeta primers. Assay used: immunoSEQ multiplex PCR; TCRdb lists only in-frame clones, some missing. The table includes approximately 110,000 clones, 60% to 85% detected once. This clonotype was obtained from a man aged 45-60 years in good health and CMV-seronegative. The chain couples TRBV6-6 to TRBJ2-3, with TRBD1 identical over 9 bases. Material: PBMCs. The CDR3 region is CASMGQGIDTQYF. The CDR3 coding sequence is TGTGCCAGCATGGGACAGGGCATAGATACGCAGTATTTT.